This T cell receptor (beta chain) was profiled in a study of sequential checkpoint blockade in melanoma (dated by TCRdb to between 2018 and 2021). With respect to the entire study: Using 1:1 randomization, the trial assigned patients either to first-line nivolumab followed by ipilimumab (arm A) or to ipilimumab followed by nivolumab (arm B). Maintenance nivolumab came after each of the two trial sequences. TCRbeta immunosequencing was performed on DNA from roughly 91 pretreatment melanoma tumor samples. About two dozen patients had matched tumor biopsies taken before treatment and at week 13, after single-agent nivolumab (arm A) or ipilimumab (arm B). About 83% of the matched pre- and post-treatment tumor biopsy pairs came from the same lesion.

The immunoSEQ Assay was used to immunosequence TCRbeta CDR3 regions from genomic DNA. Before high-throughput sequencing, genomic DNA was amplified using bias-controlled multiplex PCR. The original pipeline was this. To quantify the absolute abundance of each unique TCRbeta CDR3 region, the sequences were collapsed and filtered. Clonality, defined as 1 minus Pielou's evenness, was calculated using productive rearrangements only. Tumor T-cell fraction was computed by normalizing TCRbeta template counts to usable DNA, estimated from several housekeeping genes. A previously published method was used to identify clones whose frequencies were significantly greater in on-treatment samples than in baseline samples. The table comes from immuneACCESS by way of TCRdb, which keeps in-frame sequences with V and J called. Part of the clones is missing from these tables; in studies checked, under half for an unresolved V gene and the rest for unknown reasons. The DNA was the basis for D and trimming; V, J and clone size are from that table. This sample lists around 2,100 clones; about 19% were detected once. About 13% of the sample goes to the ten largest clones.

Study-wide findings and limitations: Within-arm analyses of tumor T-cell fraction were constrained by small sample sizes and reduced statistical power. Tumor T-cell fraction and clonality correlated with PD-L1 staining and CD8+ T-cell counts but not with mutational load. Validation of the response-prediction model combining TCR metrics and mutation burden is needed in larger, independent patient cohorts. Patients whose tumor T-cell fraction and clonality increased by week 13 were about 30 times more likely to achieve clinical benefit. Among patients in arm A, the nivolumab-first arm, pretreatment tumor TIL clonality was associated with response (P = .04).

What this sample's treatment or condition label stands for: randomized to nivolumab then ipilimumab (arm A) or the reverse (arm B). None of the patients in the trial had previously been given DNA-damaging chemotherapy. Samples came from patients with melanoma in CheckMate 064, a randomized, open-label phase II trial of sequential checkpoint blockade. Genomic DNA from formalin-fixed paraffin-embedded (FFPE) tissue samples was used for tumor TCR sequencing. Compared with germline, V lacks 1 base and J lacks 4 bases; bases without a gene match: 4. According to the germline V gene, CDR1 reads SGHNT and CDR2 reads YENEEA. The CDR3 sequence holds 15 residues, the cysteine and phenylalanine included. Only the CDR3 DNA stays, 45 bases, in frame from base 1. This clone is medium-sized (0.01 to 0.1%) in its sample. What antigen it recognizes has not been identified. The record has no base qualities; no much larger clone is one base away.

In this chain, TRBV11-3 is recombined with TRBJ2-7, with TRBD1 identical over 10 junction bases. This clonotype originated in a human donor with melanoma. The input for sequencing was tumor tissue (inferred from file names), taken from a patient given nivolumab and ipilimumab in sequence. DNA sequence: TGTGCCAGCAGCTTAGTAGACAGGGGGCTATACGAGCAGTACTTC. This gives the protein CASSLVDRGLYEQYF.